This T cell receptor beta chain was identified during a study of blood T cell repertoires in COVID-19. Study background: The United States, Italy and Spain supplied acute and convalescent COVID-19 samples. In each case, the material was cDNA or gDNA derived from T cells, B-cell-depleted T cells, or PBMCs.

J gave up 1 base and V 4 bases, and 5 bases lay outside the gene matches. Germline V CDR1 and CDR2: SGHNT, YYREEE (reference sequence). CDR3 length: 16 amino acids. Authors' processing steps: Amplification of reference gene primers was used by the study to estimate nucleated cell counts. The table came from immunoSEQ multiplex PCR; TCRdb's copy has only in-frame clones and leaves some out. The V and J calls and clone size are taken from that table; D and trimming were inferred from the DNA. The data show some 530,000 clones, with 70% to 90% seen just once and 3.2% held by the top ten. V gene TRBV5-4 combines with J gene TRBJ2-1; 10 bases agree with TRBD1. Source material: peripheral blood. The clonotype originates from a human donor in a cohort sampled during active COVID-19. The CDR3 here is CASSLLGQGSYNEQFF. DNA for the CDR3: TGTGCCAGCAGCCTTCTGGGACAGGGGTCCTACAATGAGCAGTTCTTC.